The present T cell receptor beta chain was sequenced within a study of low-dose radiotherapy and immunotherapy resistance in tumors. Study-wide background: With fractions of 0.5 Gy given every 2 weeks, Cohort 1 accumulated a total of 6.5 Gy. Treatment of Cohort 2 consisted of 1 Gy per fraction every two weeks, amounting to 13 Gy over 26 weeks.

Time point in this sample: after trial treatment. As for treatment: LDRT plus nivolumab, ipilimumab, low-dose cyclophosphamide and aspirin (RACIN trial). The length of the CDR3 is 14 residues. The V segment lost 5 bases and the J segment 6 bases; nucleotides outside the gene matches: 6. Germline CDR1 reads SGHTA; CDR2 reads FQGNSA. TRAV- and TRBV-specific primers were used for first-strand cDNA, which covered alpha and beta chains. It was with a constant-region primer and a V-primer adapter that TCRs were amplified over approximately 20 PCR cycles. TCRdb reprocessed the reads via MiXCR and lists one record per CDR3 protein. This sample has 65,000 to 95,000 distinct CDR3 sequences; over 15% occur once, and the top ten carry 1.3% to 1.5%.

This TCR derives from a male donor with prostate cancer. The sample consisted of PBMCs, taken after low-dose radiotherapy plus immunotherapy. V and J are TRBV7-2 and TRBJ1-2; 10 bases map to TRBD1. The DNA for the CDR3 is TGTGCCAGCAGCGGGGACAGGGGAATAAATGGCTACACCTTC. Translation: CASSGDRGINGYTF.